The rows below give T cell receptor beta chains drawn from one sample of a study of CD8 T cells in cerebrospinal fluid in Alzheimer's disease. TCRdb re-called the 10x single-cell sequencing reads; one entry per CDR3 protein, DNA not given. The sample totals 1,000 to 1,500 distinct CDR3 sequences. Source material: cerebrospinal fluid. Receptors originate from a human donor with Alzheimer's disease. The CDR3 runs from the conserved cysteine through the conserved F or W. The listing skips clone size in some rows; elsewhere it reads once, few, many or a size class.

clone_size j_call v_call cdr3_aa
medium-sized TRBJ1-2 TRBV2 CASTSGQGLGHGYTF
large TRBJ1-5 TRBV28 CASRPGGSNQPQHF
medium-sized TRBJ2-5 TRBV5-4 CASSGQTQETQYF
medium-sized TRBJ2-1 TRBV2 CASSELTRDNEQFF
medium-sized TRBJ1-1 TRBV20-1 CSARPEVLNTEAFF
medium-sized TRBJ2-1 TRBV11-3 CASSLDPVTAEQFF
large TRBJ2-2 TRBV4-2 CASSQGGASGSLDTGELFF
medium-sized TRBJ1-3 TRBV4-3 CASSQMSSGNTIYF
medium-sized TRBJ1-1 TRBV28 CASGSSMNTEAFF
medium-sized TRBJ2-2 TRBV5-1 CASNLEGTGELFF
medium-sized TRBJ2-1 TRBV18 CASRTSAYNEQFF
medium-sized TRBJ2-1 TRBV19 CASSSGTGASDEQFF
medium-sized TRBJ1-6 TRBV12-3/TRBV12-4 CASSSQGAGNSPLHF
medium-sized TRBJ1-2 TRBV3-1 CASSPRTDLNYGYTF
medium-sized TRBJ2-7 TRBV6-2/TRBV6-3 CASSYSVRREQYF
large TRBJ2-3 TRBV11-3 CASSSGLAGDPDTQYF
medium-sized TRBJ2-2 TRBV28 CASSFRGGGELFF
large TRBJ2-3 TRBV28 CASSLPPPTDTQYF
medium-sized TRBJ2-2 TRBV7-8 CASSPWTANTGELFF
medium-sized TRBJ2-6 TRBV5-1 CASSALAGGLPYSGANVLTF
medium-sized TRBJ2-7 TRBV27 CASSVTGTGAYEQYF
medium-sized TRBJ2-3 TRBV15 CATSRGGDTQYF
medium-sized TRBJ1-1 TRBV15 CATSSRQGRPTEAFF
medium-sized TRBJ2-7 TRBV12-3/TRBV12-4 CASSFVGNLVVF
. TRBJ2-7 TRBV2 CASSESQYYEQYF
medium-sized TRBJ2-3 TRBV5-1 CASSLEATPSTDTQYF
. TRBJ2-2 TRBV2 CASSETSGIPGELFF
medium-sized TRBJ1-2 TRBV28 CASSLSREYHYGYTF
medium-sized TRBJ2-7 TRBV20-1 CSVLREQNYEQYF
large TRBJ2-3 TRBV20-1 CSARPTSTDTQYF
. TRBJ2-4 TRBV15 CATTSTGSQGAGAKNIQYF
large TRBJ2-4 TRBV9 CASSVSALAKNIQYF
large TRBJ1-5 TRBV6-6 CASSLHESNQPQHF
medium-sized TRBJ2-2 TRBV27 CASRGTGGSGELFF
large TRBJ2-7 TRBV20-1 CSASLPSRDTYEQYF
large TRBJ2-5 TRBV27 CASSPRAGGRETQYF
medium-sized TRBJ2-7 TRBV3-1 CASSLGRTGLSEQYF
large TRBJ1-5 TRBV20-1 CSASNVQLNQPQHF
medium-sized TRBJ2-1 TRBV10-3 CAIRQLPGLAGAEQFF
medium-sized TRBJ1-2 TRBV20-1 CSARETTVGYTF
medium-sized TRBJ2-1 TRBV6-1 CASSETFAGTLGNEQFF
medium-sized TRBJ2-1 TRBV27 CASGKIWEQFF
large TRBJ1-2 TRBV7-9 CASSFAGEGYTF
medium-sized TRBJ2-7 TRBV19 CASSIRGPRGPYEQYF
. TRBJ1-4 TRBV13 CASSGRTGGNEKLFF
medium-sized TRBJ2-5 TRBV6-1 CASSGLGGTKTQYF
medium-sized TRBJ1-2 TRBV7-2 CASSPHGGGYTF
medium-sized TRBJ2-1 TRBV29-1 CSVGGGIYNEQFF
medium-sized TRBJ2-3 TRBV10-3 CAISEGGIVTDTQYF
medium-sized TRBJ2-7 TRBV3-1 CASSLGLAPSYEQYF
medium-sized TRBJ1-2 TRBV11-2 CASSLEGASGYGYTF
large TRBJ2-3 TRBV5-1 CASSLDGVSTDTQYF
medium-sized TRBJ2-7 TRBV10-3 CAISGTSGSPEQYF